These 18 T cell receptor beta chains came from one sample sequenced in a study of T cells in Graves' hyperthyroidism and ophthalmopathy. The investigators amplified TCR beta CDR3 regions from RNA transcripts. The TCR CDR3 first-round RT-PCR relied on the HTBI primer set. TCRdb passed the multiplex PCR reads through MiXCR, listing each CDR3 protein once. The profile shows 360,000 or so distinct CDR3 sequences, 15% to 20% of them singletons. Material: blood. These receptors were taken from a middle-aged woman with Graves' ophthalmopathy.

This chain links TRBV19 with TRBJ2-7; D gene uncertain. CDR1 LNHDA and CDR2 SQIVND come from the germline V gene (reference sequence). The CDR3 is made up of 13 amino acids. V was cut by 1 base and J by 4 bases, with 8 bases left in between. The CDR3 nucleotides read TGTGCCAGTAGTATAGCGGCCGGTTACGAGCAGTACTTC. Residues: CASSIAAGYEQYF.

This clonotype has at least ten counts. The CDR3 loop reads CASSSVGSYYEQYF. CDR3 bases: TGCGCCAGCAGCTCCGTTGGAAGCTACTACGAGCAGTACTTC. The V and J genes are TRBV5-1 and TRBJ2-7; D unresolved. Deletions cut 3 bases from V and 3 bases from J, with 13 bases between. The CDR3 consists of 14 residues. CDR1 is SGHRS and CDR2 is YFSETQ in the germline V gene.

This clonotype has a count of ten or more. The V call is TRBV12-3 or TRBV12-4, the J call TRBJ2-3; the D gene is possibly TRBD2 (6 bases). The CDR3 sequence is 18 residues long. Between the trimmed V and J ends, which lost 4 bases and 2 bases, there was a span of 22 bases. This CDR3 reads CASSSIHVRGTVTDTQYF. DNA of the CDR3: TGTGCCAGCAGTTCGATCCACGTTCGCGGGACGGTCACAGATACGCAGTATTTT.

This clonotype appeared once. The genes are TRBV19 and TRBJ2-7; tentatively, D is TRBD1 (5 bases). Germline V gene data show CDR1 as LNHDA and CDR2 as SQIVND (reference sequence). This CDR3 comprises 14 residues. Trimming removed 1 base at V and 3 bases at J, with 10 bases between. The CDR3 DNA reads as TGTGCCAGTAGTATAGCCGAGACAGTCTACGAGCAGTACTTC. This gives the protein CASSIAETVYEQYF.

CDR3 residues: CASSLEGQGLDGYTF. The CDR3 DNA is TGCGCCAGCAGCTTGGAGGGACAGGGGCTAGATGGCTACACCTTC. The chain couples TRBV5-1 to TRBJ1-2; 10 positions match TRBD1. Germline V CDR1 and CDR2: SGHRS, YFSETQ. Unmatched junction bases numbered 5, after V lost 0 bases and J lost 6 bases. This CDR3 has 15 residues.

The table lists this clonotype with many counts. V usage is TRBV3-1 and J usage is TRBJ2-7, with no clear D. Trimming removed 1 base at V and 3 bases at J, with 4 bases between. This CDR3 is built from 12 residues. CDR1 LGHDT and CDR2 YNNKEL come from the germline V gene (reference sequence). As DNA, the CDR3 is TGTGCCAGCAGCCAAGCAGTCTACGAGCAGTACTTC. Its protein product is CASSQAVYEQYF.

This clonotype was counted many times. The rearrangement joins TRBV29-1 to TRBJ2-7; possibly TRBD1 for D (6 bases). Germline V gives CDR1 SQVTM, CDR2 ANQGSEA. V lost 5 bases to trimming and J lost 4 bases, with 15 bases between them. CDR3 size: 13 residues. The CDR3 nucleotides are TGCAGCGTTCAGGAGACAGGAAAGTACGAGCAGTACTTC. This gives the protein CSVQETGKYEQYF.

This clonotype was detected many times. V and J are TRBV12-3 or TRBV12-4 and TRBJ1-5, with D uncertain. The ends were cut back, 7 bases at V and 6 bases at J, with 16 bases in the middle. This CDR3 has 14 amino acids. CDR3 sequence reads: CASTLRGGGQPQHF. The CDR3 DNA reads as TGTGCCAGCACCTTGCGAGGAGGCGGTCAGCCCCAGCATTTT.

There are a few counts of this clonotype. The CDR3 reads CASSNRDRGLNGYTF. The DNA of the CDR3 is TGTGCCAGCAGCAACCGGGACAGGGGGCTTAATGGCTACACCTTC. This rearrangement joins TRBV3-1 to TRBJ1-2; TRBD1 matches 12 bases. V lost 5 bases to trimming and J lost 6 bases; unmatched junction nucleotides: 7. Germline-derived CDR1 and CDR2 are LGHDT and YNNKEL (reference sequence). This CDR3 has 15 amino acids.

There are many counts of this clonotype. A read error may be the cause here, since a much bigger clone is one base away. The V gene is TRBV12-3 or TRBV12-4, the J gene TRBJ2-5, with a weak D call TRBD1 (8 bases). Trimming shortened V by 5 bases and J by 9 bases, and 19 bases separated the two germline ends. The CDR3 runs 14 residues. Here the CDR3 reads CASSPDRGREAQYF. CDR3 DNA sequence: TGTGCCAGCAGTCCTGACAGGGGTCGGGAGGCCCAGTACTTC.

This clonotype appeared many times. The CDR3 is CASRSAARNTIYF. DNA of the CDR3: TGTGCCAGCCGGTCCGCGGCTCGAAACACCATATATTTT. The rearrangement links TRBV6-5 to TRBJ1-3, with unresolved D. This CDR3 has 13 residues. V lost 8 bases and J lost 5, with 13 bases in between. Looked up from germline, CDR1 is MNHEY and CDR2 is SVGAGI.

This clonotype was detected many times. The chain combines TRBV10-1 with TRBJ1-5; TRBD1 might be the D (5 bases). In germline, CDR1 is WNHNN, CDR2 SYGVQD (reference sequence). The CDR3 has 13 amino acids. The V end was cut by 4 bases, the J end by 7 bases, with 11 bases between. This chain's CDR3 is CASSVGAGQPQHF. CDR3 sequence (DNA): TGCGCCAGCAGTGTTGGGGCGGGCCAGCCCCAGCATTTT.

This clonotype has a count of ten or more. The chain recombines TRBV6-2 or TRBV6-3 with TRBJ1-2; D unresolved. CDR1 is MNHEY and CDR2 is SVGEGT in the germline V gene. The germline V and J ends were trimmed by 7 bases and 8 bases, with 26 bases remaining between them. The CDR3 consists of 16 residues. The CDR3 nucleotides are TGTGCCAGCATCCCACAGATGCCGGACGTCCAAGGGGGCTACACCTTC. Translation gives CASIPQMPDVQGGYTF.

This clonotype was seen many times. This sequence joins TRBV28 and TRBJ2-7; TRBD1 matches at 7 bases. The CDR3 length is 14 residues. V was pared by 3 bases and J by 0 bases, with 2 bases of the junction left unmatched. In germline, CDR1 is MDHEN, CDR2 SYDVKM. The CDR3 DNA reads as TGTGCCAGCAGTTTGACAGGGTACTCCTACGAGCAGTACTTC. This translates into CASSLTGYSYEQYF.

Many counts were recorded for this clonotype. The chain joins TRBV20-1 to TRBJ1-2; D possibly corresponds to TRBD1 (5 bases). The V end lost 3 bases, the J end lost 3 bases, and 17 bases lay between the germline ends. The CDR3 has 15 residues. Germline V CDR1 and CDR2: DFQATT, SNEGSKA (reference sequence). DNA of the CDR3: TGCAGTGCTAGGAGGGACCCCCCGCGGGACTATGGCTACACCTTC. Protein product: CSARRDPPRDYGYTF.

This clonotype was detected many times. This could be a read error, since a much larger clone is one nucleotide away. The V call is TRBV20-1, the J call TRBJ1-1; 9 bases agree with TRBD1. This CDR3 spans 13 amino acids. CDR1 is DFQATT, CDR2 SNEGSKA, per germline (reference sequence). CDR3 in DNA: TGCAGTGCTCGATTCACAGGGGGCACTGAAGCTTACTTT. Translating it yields CSARFTGGTEAYF.

The chain is built from TRBV28 and TRBJ2-7; a weak D match, TRBD1 (6 bases). The end of the DNA aligns better with TRBJ2-1, so the J call may be wrong. This CDR3 region has 15 residues. In germline, CDR1 is MDHEN, CDR2 SYDVKM. The CDR3 loop reads CASSSSEQGLYEQFF. The CDR3 region has the DNA TGTGCCAGCAGTTCCTCGGAACAGGGTCTTTACGAGCAGTTCTTC.

The chain employs TRBV11-2 and TRBJ2-1; 8 bases fit TRBD2. V was pared by 1 base and J by 7 bases, with 9 bases of the junction left unmatched. This CDR3 is built from 16 residues. Germline V gene lookup returns CDR1 SGHAT and CDR2 FQNNGV. CDR3 in DNA: TGTGCCAGCAGCTTAGGTCCAGCGGGAGTTATAAATGAGCAGTTCTTC. Translation: CASSLGPAGVINEQFF.